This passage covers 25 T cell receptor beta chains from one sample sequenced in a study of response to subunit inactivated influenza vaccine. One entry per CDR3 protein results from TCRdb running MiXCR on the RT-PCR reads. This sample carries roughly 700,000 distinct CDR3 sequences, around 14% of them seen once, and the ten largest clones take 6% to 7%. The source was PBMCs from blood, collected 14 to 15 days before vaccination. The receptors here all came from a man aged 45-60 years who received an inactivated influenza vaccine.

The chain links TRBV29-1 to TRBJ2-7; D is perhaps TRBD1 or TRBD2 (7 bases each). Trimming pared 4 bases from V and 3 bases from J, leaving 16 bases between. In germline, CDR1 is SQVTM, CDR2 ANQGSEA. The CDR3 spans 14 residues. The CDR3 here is CSVGGGTEFYEQYF. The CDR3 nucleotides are TGCAGCGTTGGGGGGGGGACAGAGTTCTACGAGCAGTACTTC.

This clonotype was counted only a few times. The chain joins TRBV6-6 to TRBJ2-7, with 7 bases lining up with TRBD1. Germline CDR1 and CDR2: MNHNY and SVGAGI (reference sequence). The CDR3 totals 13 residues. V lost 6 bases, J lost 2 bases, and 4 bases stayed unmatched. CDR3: CASSRGIAYEQYF. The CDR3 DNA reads TGTGCCAGCAGCAGGGGGATTGCCTACGAGCAGTACTTC.

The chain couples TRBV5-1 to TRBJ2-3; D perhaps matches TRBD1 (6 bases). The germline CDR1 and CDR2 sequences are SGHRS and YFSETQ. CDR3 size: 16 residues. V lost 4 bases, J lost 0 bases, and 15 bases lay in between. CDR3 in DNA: TGCGCCAGCAGCCCGGTAGGGGGAGATAGCACAGATACGCAGTATTTT. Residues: CASSPVGGDSTDTQYF.

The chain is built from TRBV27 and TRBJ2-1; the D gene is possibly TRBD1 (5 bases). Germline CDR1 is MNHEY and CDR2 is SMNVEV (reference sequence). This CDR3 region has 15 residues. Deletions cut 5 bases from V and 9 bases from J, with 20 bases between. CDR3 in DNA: TGTGCCAGCAGTCGTTCGGGCAGGGAAAAGGCTGAGCAGTTCTTC. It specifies CASSRSGREKAEQFF.

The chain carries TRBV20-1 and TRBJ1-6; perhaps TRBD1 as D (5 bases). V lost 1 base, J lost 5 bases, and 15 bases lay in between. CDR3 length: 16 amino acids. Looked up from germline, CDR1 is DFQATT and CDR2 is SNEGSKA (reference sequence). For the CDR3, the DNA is TGCAGTGCTAGAGGTTCCGGGGGGTCAGATAATTCACCCCTCCACTTT. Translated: CSARGSGGSDNSPLHF.

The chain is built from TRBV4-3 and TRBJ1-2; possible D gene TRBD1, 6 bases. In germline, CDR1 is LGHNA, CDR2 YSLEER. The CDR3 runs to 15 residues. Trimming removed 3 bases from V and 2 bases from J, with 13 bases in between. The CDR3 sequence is CASSQSTGPNYGYTF. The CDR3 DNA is TGCGCCAGCAGCCAGTCCACAGGGCCCAACTATGGCTACACCTTC.

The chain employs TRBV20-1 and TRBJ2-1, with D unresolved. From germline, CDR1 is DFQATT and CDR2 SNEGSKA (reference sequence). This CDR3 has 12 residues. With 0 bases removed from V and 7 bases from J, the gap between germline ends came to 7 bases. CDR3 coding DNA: TGCAGTGCTAGAGATCGGATGAATGAGCAGTTCTTC. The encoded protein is CSARDRMNEQFF.

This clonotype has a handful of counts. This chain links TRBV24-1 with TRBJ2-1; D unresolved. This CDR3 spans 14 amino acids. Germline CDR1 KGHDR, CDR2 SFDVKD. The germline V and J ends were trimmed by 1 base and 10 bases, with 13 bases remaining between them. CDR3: CATSDLFPSGEQFF. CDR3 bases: TGTGCCACCAGTGATTTATTCCCCTCGGGCGAGCAGTTCTTC.

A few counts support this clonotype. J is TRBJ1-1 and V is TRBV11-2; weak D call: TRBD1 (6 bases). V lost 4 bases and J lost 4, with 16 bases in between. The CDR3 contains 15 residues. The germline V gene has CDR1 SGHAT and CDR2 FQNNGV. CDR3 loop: CASSSSLTGTTEAFF. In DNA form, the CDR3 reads TGTGCCAGCAGCTCCTCCCTTACAGGGACCACTGAAGCTTTCTTT.

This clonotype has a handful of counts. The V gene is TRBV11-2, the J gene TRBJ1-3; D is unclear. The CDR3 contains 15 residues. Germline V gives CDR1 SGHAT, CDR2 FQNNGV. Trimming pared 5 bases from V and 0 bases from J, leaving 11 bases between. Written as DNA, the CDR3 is TGTGCCAGCAGCCCTGAGGGTGTCTCTGGAAACACCATATATTTT. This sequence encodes CASSPEGVSGNTIYF.

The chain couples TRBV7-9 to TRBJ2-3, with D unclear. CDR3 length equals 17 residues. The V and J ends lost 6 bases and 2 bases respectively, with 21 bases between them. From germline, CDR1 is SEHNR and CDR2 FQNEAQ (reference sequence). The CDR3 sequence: CASRLPDGWQATDTQYF. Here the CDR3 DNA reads TGTGCCAGCAGACTACCGGACGGATGGCAAGCCACAGATACGCAGTATTTT.

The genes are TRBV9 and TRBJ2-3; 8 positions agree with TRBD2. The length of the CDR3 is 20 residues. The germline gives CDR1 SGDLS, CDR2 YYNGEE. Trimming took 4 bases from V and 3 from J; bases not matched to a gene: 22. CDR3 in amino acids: CASSPMSSSGGPTSTDTQYF. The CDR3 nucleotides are TGTGCCAGCAGCCCCATGTCGTCCAGCGGGGGTCCTACTTCGACAGATACGCAGTATTTT. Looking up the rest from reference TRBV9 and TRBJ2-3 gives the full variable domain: DSGVTQTPKHLITATGQRVTLRCSPRSGDLSVYWYQQSLDQGLQFLIQYYNGEERAKGNILERFSAQQFPDLHSELNLSSLELGDSALYFCASSPMSSSGGPTSTDTQYFGPGTRLTVL.

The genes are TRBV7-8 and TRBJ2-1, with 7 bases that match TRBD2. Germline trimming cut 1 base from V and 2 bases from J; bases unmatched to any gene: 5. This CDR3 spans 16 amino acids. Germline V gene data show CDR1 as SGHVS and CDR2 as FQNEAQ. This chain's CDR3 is CASSLGAGAPYNEQFF. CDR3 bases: TGTGCCAGCAGCTTAGGCGCGGGAGCTCCCTACAATGAGCAGTTCTTC.

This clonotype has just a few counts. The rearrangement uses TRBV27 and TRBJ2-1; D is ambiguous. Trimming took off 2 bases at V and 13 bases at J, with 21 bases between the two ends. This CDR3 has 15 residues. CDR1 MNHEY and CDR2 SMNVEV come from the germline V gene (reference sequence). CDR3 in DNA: TGTGCCAGCAGTTTAGCCCACTATTCTGTGGCCACCCAGTTCTTC. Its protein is CASSLAHYSVATQFF.

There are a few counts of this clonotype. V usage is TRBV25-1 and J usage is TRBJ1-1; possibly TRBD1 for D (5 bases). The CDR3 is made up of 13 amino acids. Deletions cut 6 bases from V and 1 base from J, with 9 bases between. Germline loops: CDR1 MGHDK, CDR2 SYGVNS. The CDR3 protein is CASRGRTNTEAFF. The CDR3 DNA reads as TGTGCCAGCAGGGGACGGACGAACACTGAAGCTTTCTTT.

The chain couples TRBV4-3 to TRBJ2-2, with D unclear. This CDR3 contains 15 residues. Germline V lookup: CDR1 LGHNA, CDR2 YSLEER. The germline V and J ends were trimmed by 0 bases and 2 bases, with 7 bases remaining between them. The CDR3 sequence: CASSQETYNTGELFF. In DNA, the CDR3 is TGCGCCAGCAGCCAAGAGACATATAACACCGGGGAGCTGTTTTTT.

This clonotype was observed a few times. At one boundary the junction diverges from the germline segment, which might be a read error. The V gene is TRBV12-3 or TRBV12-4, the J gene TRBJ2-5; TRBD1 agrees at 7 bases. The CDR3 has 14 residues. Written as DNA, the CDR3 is TGTGCCAGCAGACGAGGACAGGCAGGAGAGACCCCGTACTTC. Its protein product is CASRRGQAGETPYF.

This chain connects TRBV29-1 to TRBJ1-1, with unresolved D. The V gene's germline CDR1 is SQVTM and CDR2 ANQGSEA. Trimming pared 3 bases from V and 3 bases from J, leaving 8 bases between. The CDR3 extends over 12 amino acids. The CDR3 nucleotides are TGCAGCGTTGATCCATTTCACACTGAAGCTTTCTTT. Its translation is CSVDPFHTEAFF.

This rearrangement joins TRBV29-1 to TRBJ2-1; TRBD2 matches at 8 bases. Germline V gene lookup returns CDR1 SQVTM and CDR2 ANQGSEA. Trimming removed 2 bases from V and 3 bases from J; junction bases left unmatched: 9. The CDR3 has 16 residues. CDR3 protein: CSVEPELAENYNEQFF. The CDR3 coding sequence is TGCAGCGTTGAACCCGAACTAGCGGAAAACTACAATGAGCAGTTCTTC.

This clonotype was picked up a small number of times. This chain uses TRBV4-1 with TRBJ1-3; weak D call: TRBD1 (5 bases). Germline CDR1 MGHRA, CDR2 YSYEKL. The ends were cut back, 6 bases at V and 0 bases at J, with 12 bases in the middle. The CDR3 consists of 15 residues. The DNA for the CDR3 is TGCGCCAGCAGTCCGACAGCTTACTCTGGAAACACCATATATTTT. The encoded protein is CASSPTAYSGNTIYF.

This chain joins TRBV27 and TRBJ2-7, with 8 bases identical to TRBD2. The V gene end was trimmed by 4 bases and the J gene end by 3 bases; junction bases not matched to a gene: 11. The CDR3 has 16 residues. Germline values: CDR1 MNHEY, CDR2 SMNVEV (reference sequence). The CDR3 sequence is CASSSTSSGLVYEQYF. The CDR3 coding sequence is TGTGCCAGCAGTTCAACCTCCTCGGGACTAGTCTACGAGCAGTACTTC.

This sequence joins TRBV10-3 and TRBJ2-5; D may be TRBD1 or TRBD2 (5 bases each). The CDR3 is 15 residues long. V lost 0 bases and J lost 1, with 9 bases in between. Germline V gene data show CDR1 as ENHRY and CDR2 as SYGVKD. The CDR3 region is CAISESKGTQETQYF. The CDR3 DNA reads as TGTGCCATCAGTGAGTCGAAAGGGACCCAAGAGACCCAGTACTTC.

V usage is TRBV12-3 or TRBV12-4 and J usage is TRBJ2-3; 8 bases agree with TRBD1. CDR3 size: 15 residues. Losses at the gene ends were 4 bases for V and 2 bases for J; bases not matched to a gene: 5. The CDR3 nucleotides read TGTGCCAGCAGTTCGTTGACAGGGGCCACAGATACGCAGTATTTT. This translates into CASSSLTGATDTQYF.

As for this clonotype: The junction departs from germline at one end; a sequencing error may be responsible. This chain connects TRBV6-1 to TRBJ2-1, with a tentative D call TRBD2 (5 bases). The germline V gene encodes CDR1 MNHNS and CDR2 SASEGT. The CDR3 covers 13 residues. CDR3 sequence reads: CASSTSGLRRSLF. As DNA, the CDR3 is TGTGCCAGCAGCACGAGCGGACTGCGAAGATCTCTCTTC.

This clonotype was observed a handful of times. The CDR3, as DNA: TGTGCCTGGAGTGTGGCGGGAGCATTGTGGATTCAGTACTTC. Its translation: CAWSVAGALWIQYF. The chain recombines TRBV30 with TRBJ2-4, with 7 bases fitting TRBD2. CDR1 and CDR2 (germline): GTSNPN, SVGIG (reference sequence). This CDR3 is built from 14 residues. V dropped 0 bases and J dropped 10; count of bases not matched to a gene: 9.